This TCR beta chain was profiled in a study of vaccination and CD4 T cells after COVID-19. The wider study: The makeup of the convalescents was six males and four females, two of them Hispanic.

Germline CDR1 reads MNHNS; CDR2 reads SASEGT. The CDR3 totals 19 residues. Trimming stripped 7 bases from V and 2 bases from J, with 29 bases between. Sequencing of cultured CD4+ T cell DNA used the Oncomine TCR Beta short-read assay. TCRdb called the PCR reads again in MiXCR, with one record for every CDR3 protein. The top ten hold approximately 5.8% of the sample, which has around 19,000 distinct CDR3 sequences, nearly 50% seen once. Treatment described: roughly 10-day PBMC culture with coronavirus spike peptide pools or control peptides (ViraFEST assay). Concerning this clonotype: Its cognate antigen is unknown.

The sequence came from a human donor who had recovered from COVID-19. The specimen was CD4+ T cells from blood, cultured in vitro. This chain connects TRBV6-1 to TRBJ1-1, with D perhaps matching TRBD1 (5 bases). CDR3 in amino acids: CASTQSLPRRGHFNTEAFF. As DNA, the CDR3 is TGTGCCAGCACCCAAAGCCTGCCTCGCCGGGGCCATTTTAACACTGAAGCTTTCTTT.